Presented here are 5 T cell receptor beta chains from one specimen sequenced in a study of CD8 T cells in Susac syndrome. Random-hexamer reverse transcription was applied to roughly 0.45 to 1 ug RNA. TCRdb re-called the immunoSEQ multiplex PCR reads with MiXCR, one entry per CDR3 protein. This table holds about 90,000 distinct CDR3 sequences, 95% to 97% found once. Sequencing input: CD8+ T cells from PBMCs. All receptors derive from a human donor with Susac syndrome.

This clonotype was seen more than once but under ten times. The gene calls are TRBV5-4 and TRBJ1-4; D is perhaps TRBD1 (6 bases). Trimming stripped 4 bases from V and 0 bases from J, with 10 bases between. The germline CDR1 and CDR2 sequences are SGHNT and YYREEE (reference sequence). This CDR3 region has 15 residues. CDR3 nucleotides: TGTGCCAGCAGCCGGCAGGGGTCAACTAATGAAAAACTGTTTTTT. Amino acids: CASSRQGSTNEKLFF. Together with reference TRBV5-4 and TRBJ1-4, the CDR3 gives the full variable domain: ETGVTQSPTHLIKTRGQQVTLRCSSQSGHNTVSWYQQALGQGPQFIFQYYREEENGRGNFPPRFSGLQFPNYSSELNVNALELDDSALYLCASSRQGSTNEKLFFGSGTQLSVL.

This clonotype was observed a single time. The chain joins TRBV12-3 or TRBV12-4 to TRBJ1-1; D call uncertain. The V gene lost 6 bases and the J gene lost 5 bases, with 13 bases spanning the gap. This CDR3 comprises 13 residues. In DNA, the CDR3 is TGTGCCAGCAGCCCCCAGCTAGGGACTGAAGCTTTCTTT. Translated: CASSPQLGTEAFF.

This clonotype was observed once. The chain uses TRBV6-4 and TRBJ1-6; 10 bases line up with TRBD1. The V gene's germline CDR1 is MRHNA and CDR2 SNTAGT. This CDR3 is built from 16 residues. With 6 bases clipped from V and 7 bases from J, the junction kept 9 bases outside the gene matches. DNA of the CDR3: TGTGCCAGCAGCCTTAGGACAGGGGGTGGGAATTCACCCCTCCACTTT. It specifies CASSLRTGGGNSPLHF.

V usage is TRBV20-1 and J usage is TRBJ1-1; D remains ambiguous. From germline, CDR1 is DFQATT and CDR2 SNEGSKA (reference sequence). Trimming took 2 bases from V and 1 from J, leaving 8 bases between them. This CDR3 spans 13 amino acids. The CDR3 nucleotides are TGCAGTGCTAGAAAACCCCAGAACACTGAAGCTTTCTTT. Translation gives CSARKPQNTEAFF.

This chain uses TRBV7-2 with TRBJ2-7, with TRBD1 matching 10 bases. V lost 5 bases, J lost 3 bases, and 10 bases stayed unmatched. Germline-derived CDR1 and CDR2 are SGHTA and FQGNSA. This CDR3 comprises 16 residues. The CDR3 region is CASSQLATGGIYEQYF. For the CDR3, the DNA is TGTGCCAGCAGCCAACTCGCGACAGGGGGCATCTACGAGCAGTACTTC.